Listed here is a single T cell receptor beta chain. The antigen is unknown. This record comes from a study of OX40 agonist ivuxolimab in advanced cancers. Overall study: Two patients with cutaneous melanoma and one with hepatocellular carcinoma, three in total, showed partial responses.

The study, taken as a whole, reports: At 0.1 to 3.0 mg/kg and by week 6, CD4+ and CD8+ T cells in the blood had expanded clonally. A proportion of nonresponders additionally exhibited low normalized T-cell clonal expansion. Antigen specificity of clonally expanded peripheral T cells was not established.

Some clones are missing from TCRdb's copy, which holds only in-frame ones; the method was immunoSEQ multiplex PCR. The table records approximately 50,000 clones, around 80% of them present only once. The V gene lost 5 bases and the J gene lost 8 bases, with 16 bases spanning the gap. The germline V gene has CDR1 SSHAT and CDR2 FNYEAQ (reference sequence). The CDR3 loop spans 13 amino acids. The sequenced sample was CD4+ or CD8+ T cells sorted from blood, obtained in a trial of the OX40 agonist ivuxolimab. The TCR originated in an adult with an advanced solid tumor such as melanoma, head and neck, liver or kidney cancer. V usage is TRBV7-7 and J usage is TRBJ2-7; D possibly matches TRBD1 or TRBD2 (5 bases each). CDR3 nucleotides: TGTGCCAGCAGCCCCGGGGCCGGCGCACAGCAGTACTTC. This gives the protein CASSPGAGAQQYF.